A selection of T cell receptor beta chains follows, all from one sample in a study of response to subunit inactivated influenza vaccine. TCRdb called the RT-PCR reads again in MiXCR, with one record for every CDR3 protein. The top ten hold approximately 10% of the sample, which has roughly 780,000 distinct CDR3 sequences, approximately 18% seen once. This specimen consisted of PBMCs from blood, obtained roughly 5 days after vaccination. Receptors were obtained from a man over 45 who received an inactivated influenza vaccine. Both conserved end residues are part of each CDR3. Fields, in order: CDR3 protein, J gene, V gene, clone size. Clone size is shown for a subset of rows, as once, few, many or a class of expanded clone.

CASSLPGLNYNEQFF,TRBJ2-1,TRBV5-8,few
CAIEIIGGTGELFF,TRBJ2-2,TRBV6-1,.
CASSPPSRTGELFF,TRBJ2-2,TRBV3-1,.
CASSYGTATSTDTQYF,TRBJ2-3,TRBV6-5,.
CASTRGGTKYNEQFF,TRBJ2-1,TRBV6-1,.
CASNRDSRPNEQFF,TRBJ2-1,TRBV19,.
CASSYAGNEQFF,TRBJ2-1,TRBV6-2/TRBV6-3,.
CAISRDSSYEQYF,TRBJ2-7,TRBV10-3,many
CASSVDPGNEQYF,TRBJ2-7,TRBV9,few
CSASPGLTSVGSYNEQFF,TRBJ2-1,TRBV20-1,few
CASSPLSGGTEAFF,TRBJ1-1,TRBV7-9,.